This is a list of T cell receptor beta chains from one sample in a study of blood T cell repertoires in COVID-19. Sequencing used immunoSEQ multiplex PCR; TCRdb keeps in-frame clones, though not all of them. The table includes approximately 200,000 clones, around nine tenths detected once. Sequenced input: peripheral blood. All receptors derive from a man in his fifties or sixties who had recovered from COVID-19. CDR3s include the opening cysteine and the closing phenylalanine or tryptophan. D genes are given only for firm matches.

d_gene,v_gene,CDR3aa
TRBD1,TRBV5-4,CASSLGQADQPQHF
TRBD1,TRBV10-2,CASSGGDRINTEAFF
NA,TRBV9,CASSATTYYGYTF
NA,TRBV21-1,CASSKKGYGHQDEQYF
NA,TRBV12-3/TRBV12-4,CASSLTGGAGYTF
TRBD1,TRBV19,CASSIQVSDRGLYGANVLTF
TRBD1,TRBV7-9,CASNGQAYNEQFF
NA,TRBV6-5,CASSLRPSGNTIYF
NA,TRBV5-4,CASSSTSSGDTQYF
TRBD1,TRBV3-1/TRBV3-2,CASSSGTGLSNQPQHF
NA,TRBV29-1,CSGHSGNTIYF
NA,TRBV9,CASSVAHATYTDTQYF
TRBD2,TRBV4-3,CASSPGLAGGLGETQYF
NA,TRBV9,CASSVAGSGGNEKLFF
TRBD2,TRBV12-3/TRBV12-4,CATRIAGYNEQFF
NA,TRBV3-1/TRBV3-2,CASSQGGGAVHGYTF
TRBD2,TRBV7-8,CASSLAAAGTYTDTQYF
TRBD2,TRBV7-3,CASSSGLAGPLDTQYF
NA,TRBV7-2,CASSSRQERYEQYF
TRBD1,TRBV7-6,CASSLGQMEAYEQYF
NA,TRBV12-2,CASRFPPGQGVGTDTQYF
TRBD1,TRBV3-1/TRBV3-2,CASSQAWDSPYNSPLHF
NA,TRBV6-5,CATTSNSLPIYEQYF
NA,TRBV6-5,CASSYSRFGTTVSQHF
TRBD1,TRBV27,CASSPFGQGKNEQYF
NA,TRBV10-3,CAIGIWGAGANVLTF
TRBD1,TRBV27,CASRAHGTGVDYTF
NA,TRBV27,CASSSPITTGLSEAFF
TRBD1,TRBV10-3,CAISERQGSPNTGELFF
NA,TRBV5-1,CASSPYVSAGRSEAFF
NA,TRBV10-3,CAITEGTRGSPLHF
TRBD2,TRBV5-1,CASSLAGGAGYEQYF
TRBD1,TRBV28,CASSLQGALGYTF
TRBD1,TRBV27,CASSLLVRGSYEQYF
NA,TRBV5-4,CASSMTSRDTIYF